The 28 T cell receptor beta chains below were found in one sample sequenced in a study of blood T cells in healthy people across ages. A second PCR of about 7 to 12 cycles used a sample-barcoded 5' primer and a J-beta primer mix. TCRdb analysed the 5' RACE reads with MiXCR anew, one entry per CDR3 protein. The sample lists about 1.8 million distinct CDR3 sequences, less than 50% seen once, with 2.1% in the top ten. The specimen sequenced was blood. The receptor source for this set is a middle-aged woman in good health.

This clonotype has only a few counts. The V call is TRBV29-1, the J call TRBJ2-3; TRBD2 matches at 9 bases. V lost 7 bases, J lost 6 bases, and 20 bases stayed unmatched. Germline CDR1 reads SQVTM; CDR2 reads ANQGSEA. This CDR3 has 17 residues. CDR3 sequence: CSADSRGWRGGGDTQYF. DNA for the CDR3: TGCAGCGCTGATTCCAGGGGCTGGCGGGGGGGCGGGGATACGCAGTATTTT.

This clonotype occurred a few times. The chain links TRBV29-1 to TRBJ1-1, with D perhaps matching TRBD1 (5 bases). Germline V lookup: CDR1 SQVTM, CDR2 ANQGSEA. The CDR3 has 16 residues. Trimming cost V 6 bases and J 4 bases, with 24 bases left between them. The CDR3 DNA is TGCAGCGTCCTCGAGGCGATGGGGGATGGGAGCACTGAAGCTTTCTTT. It encodes CSVLEAMGDGSTEAFF.

In its sample, this clonotype was seen once. The J gene is TRBJ1-2, the V gene TRBV6-5, with 7 bases identical to TRBD1. Trimming cost V 8 bases and J 2 bases; bases outside gene matches: 8. Germline-derived CDR1 and CDR2 are MNHEY and SVGAGI. CDR3 length: 14 amino acids. CDR3 sequence reads: CASRFATGNYGYTF. Here the CDR3 DNA reads TGTGCCAGCCGTTTCGCGACAGGGAACTATGGCTACACCTTC.

This clonotype came up a few times. The chain joins TRBV29-1 to TRBJ1-1, with a weak D call TRBD1 (5 bases). The CDR3 extends over 13 amino acids. CDR1 SQVTM and CDR2 ANQGSEA come from the germline V gene. V lost 0 bases and J 8 bases, leaving 13 bases between the germline ends. DNA of the CDR3: TGCAGCGTTGAAGATGGGGGACGGGGAGAAGCTTTCTTT. Translating it yields CSVEDGGRGEAFF.

The chain recombines TRBV20-1 with TRBJ2-1; 8 nucleotides agree with TRBD2. From germline, CDR1 is DFQATT and CDR2 SNEGSKA (reference sequence). The length of the CDR3 is 19 residues. The V gene end was trimmed by 1 base and the J gene end by 0 bases; junction bases not matched to a gene: 14. CDR3 region: CSARVGTSGGLFSYNEQFF. CDR3 nucleotides: TGCAGTGCTAGAGTGGGAACTAGCGGCGGCCTTTTCTCCTACAATGAGCAGTTCTTC.

This sequence joins TRBV5-1 and TRBJ2-7; 7 bases line up with TRBD1. The junction had 9 bases not matched to a gene; V was cut back by 4 bases and J by 5 bases. The CDR3 totals 14 residues. Germline CDR1 is SGHRS and CDR2 is YFSETQ. CDR3 region: CASSKQTGLHEQYF. The CDR3 nucleotides read TGCGCCAGCAGCAAACAGACAGGGCTCCACGAGCAGTACTTC. Full variable domain (outside the CDR3, taken from reference TRBV5-1 and TRBJ2-7): KAGVTQTPRYLIKTRGQQVTLSCSPISGHRSVSWYQQTPGQGLQFLFEYFSETQRNKGNFPGRFSGRQFSNSRSEMNVSTLELGDSALYLCASSKQTGLHEQYFGPGTRLTVT.

This clonotype turned up a few times. V gene TRBV5-1 combines with J gene TRBJ2-7, with a weak D call TRBD2 (6 bases). The CDR3 spans 16 residues. Per the germline V gene, CDR1 is SGHRS and CDR2 is YFSETQ. V shed 0 bases and J shed 7 bases, with 20 bases lying between them. The chain's CDR3 is CASSLGPAGIEGEQYF. The CDR3 DNA reads TGCGCCAGCAGCTTGGGACCTGCGGGGATTGAAGGGGAGCAGTACTTC.

The V call is TRBV20-1, the J call TRBJ2-1; TRBD2 aligns across 9 bases. Germline trimming cut 3 bases from V and 5 bases from J; bases unmatched to any gene: 20. The CDR3 runs to 19 residues. Per the germline V gene, CDR1 is DFQATT and CDR2 is SNEGSKA (reference sequence). For the CDR3, the DNA is TGCAGTGCTAGTGTGACTCAGACTGGCGGGGGGGCCGGGAACAATGAGCAGTTCTTC. Amino acid sequence: CSASVTQTGGGAGNNEQFF.

This clonotype was counted only a few times. The CDR3 DNA is TGTGCCATCAGGTGGGGAGCTAGCGGGGACAATGAGCAGTTCTTC. This gives the protein CAIRWGASGDNEQFF. The gene calls are TRBV10-3 and TRBJ2-1, with TRBD2 matching 9 bases. This CDR3 contains 15 residues. Germline V gives CDR1 ENHRY, CDR2 SYGVKD. V was clipped by 6 bases and J by 5 bases; unmatched bases: 8.

The rearrangement joins TRBV6-7 to TRBJ1-5; 10 nucleotides match TRBD1. TRBV6-7 is an ORF; its function is uncertain. The V gene end was trimmed by 4 bases and the J gene end by 5 bases; junction bases not matched to a gene: 17. The CDR3 is 19 residues long. The CDR3 is CASSFPNRDRGWADQPQHF. CDR3 nucleotides: TGTGCCAGCAGTTTTCCTAACCGGGACAGGGGCTGGGCCGATCAGCCCCAGCATTTT.

Only one count was recorded for this clonotype. This chain uses TRBV28 with TRBJ1-2; possible D gene TRBD1, 5 bases. The CDR3 is 14 amino acids. V lost 6 bases and J 7 bases, leaving 18 bases between the germline ends. Germline values: CDR1 MDHEN, CDR2 SYDVKM. CDR3 amino acids: CASSTQGGVGGYTF. CDR3 nucleotide sequence: TGTGCCAGCAGCACGCAGGGTGGAGTTGGTGGCTACACCTTC.

The chain carries TRBV28 and TRBJ2-3; 8 nucleotides agree with TRBD2. This CDR3 comprises 14 residues. Germline CDR1 is MDHEN and CDR2 is SYDVKM. V was pared by 6 bases and J by 7 bases, with 9 bases of the junction left unmatched. This chain's CDR3 is CASSFGLAQNTQYF. DNA for the CDR3: TGTGCCAGCAGCTTCGGACTAGCACAAAATACGCAGTATTTT.

J is TRBJ2-1 and V is TRBV5-1; the D gene could be TRBD1 or TRBD2 (5 bases each). CDR3 length: 16 residues. V gave up 1 base and J gave up 3 bases, with 14 bases separating them. Germline V gene sequence: CDR1 SGHRS, CDR2 YFSETQ. The CDR3 region is CASSLSLRDGYNEQFF. The CDR3 DNA follows: TGCGCCAGCAGCTTGTCGCTTCGGGACGGCTACAATGAGCAGTTCTTC.

V usage is TRBV7-9 and J usage is TRBJ1-2, with D unclear. V lost 5 bases and J 0 bases, leaving 13 bases between the germline ends. CDR1 is SEHNR, CDR2 FQNEAQ, per germline (reference sequence). The CDR3 is 15 amino acids. This CDR3 reads CASSLQETTNYGYTF. The DNA of the CDR3 is TGTGCCAGCAGCCTTCAGGAGACCACTAACTATGGCTACACCTTC.

This clonotype was detected a few times. The chain carries TRBV24-1 and TRBJ2-3; no clear D. Germline CDR1 and CDR2: KGHDR and SFDVKD. V was shortened by 4 bases and J by 4 bases, with 8 bases between the two germline ends. The CDR3 loop spans 13 amino acids. The CDR3 protein is CATSDQDPDTQYF. Written as DNA, the CDR3 is TGTGCCACCAGTGACCAGGACCCAGATACGCAGTATTTT.

This clonotype has a handful of counts. This chain joins TRBV20-1 and TRBJ1-2, with a possible D match to TRBD1 (6 bases). There are 15 residues in the CDR3. In germline, CDR1 is DFQATT, CDR2 SNEGSKA (reference sequence). Between the trimmed V and J ends, which lost 1 base and 6 bases, there was a span of 18 bases. The CDR3 coding sequence is TGCAGTGCTAGAGTGGGGGGCCGGGGCAAAGATGGCTACACCTTC. It translates to CSARVGGRGKDGYTF.

This rearrangement joins TRBV27 to TRBJ1-4; D not resolved. The ends were cut back, 5 bases at V and 8 bases at J, with 18 bases in the middle. CDR1 MNHEY and CDR2 SMNVEV come from the germline V gene (reference sequence). The CDR3 is 15 amino acids. CDR3 loop: CASSQTRLEGEKLFF. The CDR3 DNA follows: TGTGCCAGCAGTCAGACACGCCTTGAAGGGGAAAAACTGTTTTTT.

J is TRBJ2-3 and V is TRBV7-8; possibly TRBD1 or TRBD2 for D (5 bases each). V gave up 5 bases and J gave up 2 bases, with 14 bases separating them. Germline loops: CDR1 SGHVS, CDR2 FQNEAQ. This CDR3 spans 15 amino acids. In DNA form, the CDR3 reads TGTGCCAGCAGCCCCTGGGACGGCGACACAGATACGCAGTATTTT. This gives the protein CASSPWDGDTDTQYF.

The chain joins TRBV20-1 to TRBJ1-2; D may be TRBD1 (5 bases). Germline CDR1 is DFQATT and CDR2 is SNEGSKA (reference sequence). This CDR3 has 13 amino acids. V shed 3 bases and J shed 0 bases, with 8 bases lying between them. CDR3: CSASRQTNYGYTF. The CDR3 region has the DNA TGCAGTGCTAGTCGACAGACTAACTATGGCTACACCTTC.

The chain links TRBV18 to TRBJ1-2, with a weak D call TRBD1 (5 bases). V dropped 1 base and J dropped 2 bases, with 17 bases sitting between them. This CDR3 is built from 17 residues. Looked up from germline, CDR1 is KGHSH and CDR2 is LQKENI. CDR3 in DNA: TGTGCCAGCTCACCACTACCGGGGGACCGAATAAACTATGGCTACACCTTC. Protein: CASSPLPGDRINYGYTF.

This chain links TRBV7-2 with TRBJ2-6; D uncertain. There are 17 residues in the CDR3. Trimming shortened V by 10 bases and J by 0 bases, and 19 bases separated the two germline ends. From germline, CDR1 is SGHTA and CDR2 FQGNSA. CDR3 DNA: TGTGCCATCGTTTTGGAGCATCTTAGCTCTGGGGCCAACGTCCTGACTTTC. It yields the protein CAIVLEHLSSGANVLTF. The variable domain in full, with the rest retrieved from reference TRBV7-2 and TRBJ2-6, is GAGVSQSPSNKVTEKGKDVELRCDPISGHTALYWYRQSLGQGLEFLIYFQGNSAPDKSGLPSDRFSAERTGGSVSTLTIQRTQQEDSAVYLCAIVLEHLSSGANVLTFGAGSRLTVL.

This clonotype was observed a few times. The chain carries TRBV4-3 and TRBJ1-6, with D tentatively TRBD1 (5 bases). The germline V and J ends were trimmed by 0 bases and 9 bases, with 15 bases remaining between them. The CDR3 contains 16 residues. The V gene's germline CDR1 is LGHNA and CDR2 YSLEER. The CDR3 nucleotides are TGCGCCAGCAGCCAAGATCTCGGCACAGGAGGTTCACCCCTCCACTTT. Residues: CASSQDLGTGGSPLHF.

This chain uses TRBV12-3 or TRBV12-4 with TRBJ1-4; the match to TRBD1 covers 8 bases. This CDR3 has 14 residues. V lost 8 bases to trimming and J lost 10 bases; unmatched junction nucleotides: 12. The CDR3 bases are TGTGCCAGCCTTCCGGGACAGGTCGGCAGAAAACTGTTTTTT. Protein sequence: CASLPGQVGRKLFF.

This clonotype turned up a few times. The chain combines TRBV20-1 with TRBJ1-2; TRBD1 matches 7 bases. Germline-derived CDR1 and CDR2 are DFQATT and SNEGSKA (reference sequence). The CDR3 totals 14 residues. V shed 0 bases, J shed 4 bases, and the junction held 5 bases outside the gene matches. Written as DNA, the CDR3 is TGCAGTGCTAGAGATCTTCGGACAGGCTATGGCTACACCTTC. Its protein product is CSARDLRTGYGYTF.

Only a few counts were recorded for this clonotype. This chain connects TRBV10-3 to TRBJ1-1, with D perhaps TRBD1 (5 bases). In germline, CDR1 is ENHRY, CDR2 SYGVKD. The CDR3 runs to 16 residues. Trimming cost V 4 bases and J 12 bases, with 27 bases left between them. Here the CDR3 DNA reads TGTGCCATCAGTGCCACAGGTAGGGGCGAGTACAACTCGTCTTTCTTT. This gives the protein CAISATGRGEYNSSFF.

The chain joins TRBV7-9 to TRBJ2-7; 8 bases match TRBD1. The CDR3 has 17 residues. Germline assignment: CDR1 SEHNR and CDR2 FQNEAQ (reference sequence). The V and J ends lost 2 bases and 3 bases, in that order; junction bases with no gene match: 12. CDR3 sequence reads: CASSLTGDRLFYYEQYF. The CDR3 nucleotides read TGTGCCAGCAGCTTAACAGGGGACAGGCTTTTTTACTACGAGCAGTACTTC. Variable domain in full (rest from reference TRBV7-9 and TRBJ2-7): DTGVSQNPRHKITKRGQNVTFRCDPISEHNRLYWYRQTLGQGPEFLTYFQNEAQLEKSRLLSDRFSAERPKGSFSTLEIQRTEQGDSAMYLCASSLTGDRLFYYEQYFGPGTRLTVT.

This clonotype was recorded at least ten times. This chain uses TRBV12-3 or TRBV12-4 with TRBJ2-4; 7 nucleotides agree with TRBD2. Trimming cost V 3 bases and J 7 bases; bases outside gene matches: 0. CDR3 length: 12 residues. This CDR3 reads CASSFGGNIQYF. The CDR3 DNA is TGTGCCAGCAGTTTCGGGGGGAACATTCAGTACTTC.

CDR3 DNA: TGTGCCAGCAGTTCCCCCCGGGACAGGGCTTCTGGGGCCAACGTCCTGACTTTC. It yields the protein CASSSPRDRASGANVLTF. The V gene is TRBV6-5, the J gene TRBJ2-6; 9 bases are shared with TRBD1. The CDR3 covers 18 residues. Looked up from germline, CDR1 is MNHEY and CDR2 is SVGAGI. V shed 4 bases and J 1 base; nucleotides not matched to a gene: 8.